Each of the 12 T cell receptor beta chains below was sequenced from the same sample in a study of low-dose radiotherapy and immunotherapy resistance in tumors. Priming of first-strand cDNA relied on TRAV- and TRBV-specific primers (covering alpha and beta chains). An approximately 19-cycle PCR with a constant-region primer and V-primer adapter amplified TCRs. TCRdb called the reads again in MiXCR, with one record for every CDR3 protein. The data contain 55,000 to 80,000 distinct CDR3 sequences, about 26% of them singletons. Time point given: before trial treatment. The sample consisted of PBMCs, taken before treatment. These receptors came from a male donor with rectosigmoid adenocarcinoma.

The chain employs TRBV5-4 and TRBJ2-7, with D perhaps matching TRBD2 (5 bases). The V gene lost 0 bases and the J gene lost 0 bases, with 7 bases spanning the gap. Germline V gene lookup returns CDR1 SGHNT and CDR2 YYREEE (reference sequence). The CDR3 extends over 14 amino acids. For the CDR3, the DNA is TGTGCCAGCAGCTTGGCGAGGGTCTCCTACGAGCAGTACTTC. Its protein product is CASSLARVSYEQYF.

This clonotype was counted many times. This chain uses TRBV3-1 with TRBJ1-2; no definite D call. Trimming shortened V by 3 bases and J by 6 bases, and 8 bases separated the two germline ends. The CDR3 is made up of 12 amino acids. CDR1 LGHDT and CDR2 YNNKEL come from the germline V gene (reference sequence). This CDR3 is CASSQYADGYTF. For the CDR3, the DNA is TGTGCCAGCAGCCAGTACGCAGATGGCTACACCTTC.

Comment on this clonotype: This is likely an artifact of a read error, given a far larger clone one base away. This sequence joins TRBV6-8 and TRBJ2-7; D perhaps matches TRBD2 (6 bases). The V gene lost 8 bases and the J gene lost 3 bases, with 20 bases spanning the gap. CDR3 size: 15 residues. Germline-derived CDR1 and CDR2 are MNHGY and SAAAGT. CDR3 in amino acids: CASVGGGAFDYEQYF. DNA of the CDR3: TGTGCCAGCGTGGGGGGTGGGGCATTCGACTACGAGCAGTACTTC.

This clonotype was seen many times. The gene calls are TRBV7-8 and TRBJ2-3, with a weak D call TRBD2 (6 bases). Between the trimmed V and J ends, which lost 5 bases and 0 bases, there was a span of 12 bases. CDR1 is SGHVS and CDR2 is FQNEAQ in the germline V gene. The CDR3 has 15 residues. CDR3 nucleotides: TGTGCCAGCAGCGCACCGGGACTTAGCACAGATACGCAGTATTTT. Protein: CASSAPGLSTDTQYF.

This clonotype appeared many times. The V gene is TRBV3-1, the J gene TRBJ2-1; 7 bases align to TRBD2. The J segment lost 0 bases and the V segment lost 0 bases, leaving 2 bases of the junction unmatched. Germline CDR1 is LGHDT and CDR2 is YNNKEL (reference sequence). The CDR3 spans 16 residues. CDR3 loop: CASSQEGGGSYNEQFF. CDR3 DNA: TGTGCCAGCAGCCAAGAGGGGGGGGGCTCCTACAATGAGCAGTTCTTC.

This clonotype was recorded at least ten times. The chain combines TRBV20-1 with TRBJ1-5, with D unresolved. V was clipped by 6 bases and J by 0 bases, with 12 bases between them. CDR1 DFQATT and CDR2 SNEGSKA come from the germline V gene (reference sequence). The CDR3 totals 14 residues. DNA of the CDR3: TGCAGTGCCCGAGACAAAAATAGCAATCAGCCCCAGCATTTT. It encodes CSARDKNSNQPQHF.

In regard to this clonotype: This is likely an artifact of a read error, given a far larger clone one base away. For the CDR3, the DNA is TGCGCCAGCAGCCCTCCCCGCGGCGAGCAGTACTTC. This codes for CASSPPRGEQYF. The V gene is TRBV4-3, the J gene TRBJ2-5; no definite D call. The closer fit of TRBJ2-7 to the DNA end suggests the J call may be wrong. The CDR3 totals 12 residues. Germline V CDR1 and CDR2: LGHNA, YSLEER.

The table lists this clonotype with many counts. This chain uses TRBV7-2 with TRBJ2-5, with a weak D call TRBD2 (5 bases). Between the trimmed V and J ends, which lost 5 bases and 5 bases, there was a span of 12 bases. This CDR3 is built from 13 residues. The V gene's germline CDR1 is SGHTA and CDR2 FQGNSA. The CDR3 DNA reads TGTGCCAGCAGCCGGGGTAGCACGGAGACCCAGTACTTC. Its protein is CASSRGSTETQYF.

This clonotype was seen at least ten times. The chain joins TRBV9 to TRBJ2-2, with D unclear. CDR1 and CDR2 (germline): SGDLS, YYNGEE. Trimming took off 2 bases at V and 7 bases at J, with 9 bases between the two ends. The CDR3 is 13 residues long. CDR3 in DNA: TGTGCCAGCAGCGTCGATCTGAGCGGGGAGCTGTTTTTT. This codes for CASSVDLSGELFF.

There are many counts of this clonotype. V is TRBV7-9 and J is TRBJ2-3; D remains ambiguous. From germline, CDR1 is SEHNR and CDR2 FQNEAQ (reference sequence). V dropped 4 bases and J dropped 7 bases, with 21 bases sitting between them. The CDR3 loop spans 16 amino acids. The DNA of the CDR3 is TGTGCCAGCAGCTCAGTAGGGATCACGGGTATCCATACGCAGTATTTT. Protein product: CASSSVGITGIHTQYF.

The gene calls are TRBV20-1 and TRBJ2-1, with D possibly being TRBD2 (6 bases). The germline V and J ends were trimmed by 5 bases and 5 bases, with 16 bases remaining between them. CDR1 DFQATT and CDR2 SNEGSKA come from the germline V gene (reference sequence). CDR3 length equals 14 residues. Written as DNA, the CDR3 is TGCAGTGCTTCCCTACGGGAGCGAAACAATGAGCAGTTCTTC. It is translated as CSASLRERNNEQFF.

This clonotype was picked up many times. DNA for the CDR3: TGCGCCAGCAGCCAAGATACGCAGGGCTATGGCTACACCTTC. Its protein is CASSQDTQGYGYTF. The chain recombines TRBV4-3 with TRBJ1-2; D perhaps matches TRBD1 (5 bases). Germline values: CDR1 LGHNA, CDR2 YSLEER. This CDR3 has 14 residues. The V gene lost 0 bases and the J gene lost 4 bases, with 9 bases spanning the gap.